This TCR beta chain was captured by sequencing in a study of OX40 agonist ivuxolimab in advanced cancers. Study-wide background: Ivuxolimab, an agonistic anti-OX40 (CD134) antibody, was given to patients. The dose-escalation cohort was approximately 81% male, with a mean age of 60 years, ranging about 20 to 79.

The CDR3 spans 13 residues. Trimming cost V 6 bases and J 3 bases; bases outside gene matches: 1. Germline values: CDR1 LGHNT, CDR2 FRNRAP. Study-wide points: On average, a greater number of expanded clones characterised CD8+ T cells relative to CD4+.

Measured with immunoSEQ multiplex PCR; TCRdb has only the in-frame clones, and not every one. The sample shows some 54,000 clones, approximately 85% of them seen only once. A word on this clone: The antigen is unknown.

The V and J genes are TRBV12-5 and TRBJ2-3, with 9 bases fitting TRBD2. This clonotype was obtained from an adult with an advanced solid tumor such as melanoma, head and neck, liver or kidney cancer. The input for sequencing was CD4+ or CD8+ T cells sorted from blood, taken in a trial of the OX40 agonist ivuxolimab. For the CDR3, the DNA is TGTGCTAGTGGGCTAGCGGGAACAGATACGCAGTATTTT. Protein: CASGLAGTDTQYF.